The 27 T cell receptor beta chains below all came from one sample that was sequenced in a study of long-term antiretroviral therapy in people with HIV. immunoSEQ v3.0 was run at survey level. The method was immunoSEQ multiplex PCR; TCRdb's version includes in-frame clones alone and lacks a portion of them. The table lists 9,500 or so clones, 70% to 75% of them singletons. The sample consisted of unsorted PBMCs, taken 1.8 years before starting antiretroviral therapy. The source is a man aged 40-49 years with HIV.

This rearrangement joins TRBV25-1 to TRBJ2-7; D may be TRBD1 (5 bases). Per germline, CDR1 MGHDK and CDR2 SYGVNS. The V end was cut by 2 bases, the J end by 4 bases, with 6 bases between. CDR3 length: 12 amino acids. The CDR3 sequence is CASSEQGYEQYF. For the CDR3, the DNA is TGTGCCAGCAGTGAACAGGGTTACGAGCAGTACTTC.

The rearrangement links TRBV15 to TRBJ1-6, with a possible D match to TRBD1 (6 bases). Trimming took 0 bases from V and 7 from J, leaving 13 bases between them. Germline CDR1 and CDR2: LNHNV and YYDKDF (reference sequence). This CDR3 is 16 amino acids long. The CDR3 protein is CATSRDPWTENSPLHF. Written as DNA, the CDR3 is TGTGCCACCAGCAGAGATCCGTGGACAGAAAATTCACCCCTCCACTTT.

The chain combines TRBV29-1 with TRBJ2-3, with 12 bases matching TRBD2. The CDR3 contains 14 residues. J lost 5 bases, V lost 6 bases, and 6 bases had no gene match. CDR1 SQVTM and CDR2 ANQGSEA come from the germline V gene. CDR3 loop: CSVGLAGLQDTQYF. For the CDR3, the DNA is TGCAGCGTCGGACTAGCGGGGCTCCAAGATACGCAGTATTTT.

The chain links TRBV25-1 to TRBJ1-1; 7 positions agree with TRBD1. The V segment lost 4 bases and the J segment 0 bases; nucleotides outside the gene matches: 11. The CDR3 is 17 amino acids. In germline, CDR1 is MGHDK, CDR2 SYGVNS. The CDR3 loop reads CASSATETGWLNTEAFF. The CDR3 DNA sequence: TGTGCCAGCAGTGCCACTGAGACAGGGTGGCTGAACACTGAAGCTTTCTTT.

The chain carries TRBV30 and TRBJ2-3, with D perhaps matching TRBD1 or TRBD2 (5 bases each). The length of the CDR3 is 15 residues. Trimming took 5 bases from V and 10 from J, leaving 25 bases between them. The V gene's germline CDR1 is GTSNPN and CDR2 SVGIG (reference sequence). For the CDR3, the DNA is TGTGCCTGGGGGACGCGAGATCGGGGTATATATGCGCAGTATTTT. Translated: CAWGTRDRGIYAQYF.

The rearrangement uses TRBV9 and TRBJ1-6; D not resolved. This CDR3 contains 15 residues. V lost 0 bases, J lost 8 bases, and 12 bases lay in between. Germline CDR1 and CDR2: SGDLS and YYNGEE. CDR3 in amino acids: CASSVAEGPDSPLHF. As DNA, the CDR3 is TGTGCCAGCAGCGTAGCCGAGGGCCCTGATTCACCCCTCCACTTT.

V usage is TRBV19 and J usage is TRBJ1-6, with 8 bases that match TRBD1. The CDR3 runs 16 residues. V was clipped by 7 bases and J by 9 bases; unmatched bases: 14. The germline gives CDR1 LNHDA, CDR2 SQIVND (reference sequence). The CDR3 region is CASTPSAAGGRSPLHF. The CDR3, as DNA: TGTGCCAGTACCCCATCGGCGGCAGGGGGCCGTTCACCCCTCCACTTT.

J is TRBJ2-7 and V is TRBV27; D could derive from TRBD1 or TRBD2 (5 bases each). Germline V gene data show CDR1 as MNHEY and CDR2 as SMNVEV (reference sequence). This CDR3 comprises 16 residues. Trimming removed 3 bases at V and 4 bases at J, with 19 bases between. The CDR3 region is CASSLRGFHRFYEQYF. The CDR3 bases are TGTGCCAGCAGTTTGCGAGGGTTTCACAGGTTTTACGAGCAGTACTTC.

The chain is built from TRBV6-5 and TRBJ1-1; D is perhaps TRBD1 (5 bases). Germline-derived CDR1 and CDR2 are MNHEY and SVGAGI. The CDR3 spans 15 residues. The germline V and J ends were trimmed by 7 bases and 2 bases, with 17 bases remaining between them. CDR3 in amino acids: CASTNRGSGNTEAFF. CDR3 coding DNA: TGTGCCAGCACCAATAGGGGCTCGGGAAACACTGAAGCTTTCTTT.

CDR3: CASSLAGAAYSYEQYF. CDR3 sequence (DNA): TGCGCCAGCAGCTTGGCCGGGGCAGCGTACTCCTACGAGCAGTACTTC. The chain joins TRBV5-1 to TRBJ2-7; D may be TRBD1 or TRBD2 (5 bases each). The CDR3 is 16 amino acids. Trimming pared 0 bases from V and 0 bases from J, leaving 13 bases between. Germline CDR1 reads SGHRS; CDR2 reads YFSETQ.

This chain uses TRBV9 with TRBJ2-3, with D unclear. V was clipped by 5 bases and J by 3 bases, with 4 bases between them. The CDR3 covers 11 residues. CDR1 is SGDLS and CDR2 is YYNGEE in the germline V gene. CDR3 amino acids: CASSRTDTQYF. CDR3 nucleotide sequence: TGTGCCAGCAGTAGGACAGATACGCAGTATTTT.

CDR3 region: CASSVGADSGNTIYF. CDR3 bases: TGTGCCAGCAGCGTAGGGGCAGACTCTGGAAACACCATATATTTT. The gene calls are TRBV9 and TRBJ1-3; the D is unclear. Germline CDR1 and CDR2: SGDLS and YYNGEE. This CDR3 has 15 residues. The ends were cut back, 0 bases at V and 0 bases at J, with 7 bases in the middle.

This clone ranks as medium-sized (0.01 to 0.1%). The chain has TRBV19 and TRBJ1-1, with D tentatively TRBD1 (6 bases). The CDR3 consists of 15 residues. Germline loops: CDR1 LNHDA, CDR2 SQIVND (reference sequence). Trimming pared 3 bases from V and 7 bases from J, leaving 18 bases between. The CDR3 is CASSMEAGANVEAFF. The CDR3 nucleotides are TGTGCCAGTAGTATGGAGGCGGGGGCGAACGTTGAAGCTTTCTTT.

This clone occurred a few times. The chain joins TRBV11-3 to TRBJ2-7; D call uncertain. Trimming took 3 bases from V and 0 from J, leaving 6 bases between them. The CDR3 consists of 13 residues. Germline lookup yields CDR1 SGHNT and CDR2 YENEEA. The CDR3 DNA sequence: TGTGCCAGCAGCTTGGATCTCTCCTACGAGCAGTACTTC. Encoded protein: CASSLDLSYEQYF.

DNA of the CDR3: TGCGCCAGCAGCTTGGGACAGACCATGAACACTGAAGCTTTCTTT. As protein: CASSLGQTMNTEAFF. The genes are TRBV5-1 and TRBJ1-1, with D perhaps matching TRBD1 (5 bases). Germline assignment: CDR1 SGHRS and CDR2 YFSETQ. Trimming shortened V by 0 bases and J by 0 bases, and 9 bases separated the two germline ends. The CDR3 extends over 15 amino acids.

The genes are TRBV5-6 and TRBJ2-7; TRBD1 is a possible D gene (6 bases). Trimming cost V 5 bases and J 1 base, with 16 bases left between them. The CDR3 spans 15 residues. From germline, CDR1 is SGHDT and CDR2 YYEEEE. DNA of the CDR3: TGTGCCAGCAGATTCTTCCGGGACACTTCCTACGAGCAGTACTTC. Translated: CASRFFRDTSYEQYF.

The V call is TRBV5-4, the J call TRBJ2-3, with D tentatively TRBD2 (7 bases). The CDR3 covers 16 residues. V lost 4 bases to trimming and J lost 0 bases, with 15 bases between them. Germline loops: CDR1 SGHNT, CDR2 YYREEE (reference sequence). Here the CDR3 reads CASSQWGGASTDTQYF. CDR3 sequence (DNA): TGTGCCAGCAGCCAATGGGGGGGGGCGAGCACAGATACGCAGTATTTT.

The chain carries TRBV28 and TRBJ2-3; TRBD2 might be the D (5 bases). The germline V and J ends were trimmed by 6 bases and 5 bases, with 18 bases remaining between them. CDR1 and CDR2 from the germline V gene are MDHEN and SYDVKM. The CDR3 contains 15 residues. The CDR3 region has the DNA TGTGCCAGCAGCCCTGCAGTTCGGGATGGAGATACGCAGTATTTT. The encoded protein is CASSPAVRDGDTQYF.

This chain connects TRBV29-1 to TRBJ2-2, with D perhaps given as TRBD1 or TRBD2 (5 bases each). The V and J ends lost 6 bases and 0 bases respectively, with 8 bases between them. Germline V gives CDR1 SQVTM, CDR2 ANQGSEA. CDR3 length: 13 amino acids. CDR3 residues: CSVGRANTGELFF. The CDR3 DNA sequence: TGCAGCGTGGGACGGGCGAACACCGGGGAGCTGTTTTTT.

V is TRBV18 and J is TRBJ1-1, with D perhaps matching TRBD1 (5 bases). CDR1 is KGHSH, CDR2 LQKENI, per germline. The CDR3 loop spans 14 amino acids. Between the trimmed V and J ends, which lost 2 bases and 4 bases, there was a span of 11 bases. The CDR3 region has the DNA TGTGCCAGCTCACCATCATGGGGGGGCACTGAAGCTTTCTTT. Encoded protein: CASSPSWGGTEAFF.

This clone showed up just once. V gene TRBV6-4 combines with J gene TRBJ1-2; D ambiguous. This CDR3 has 12 amino acids. The V and J ends lost 3 bases and 4 bases respectively, with 6 bases between them. Germline CDR1 is MRHNA and CDR2 is SNTAGT. This CDR3 is CASSEGSYGYTF. CDR3 nucleotides: TGTGCCAGCAGTGAAGGGTCCTATGGCTACACCTTC.

This chain uses TRBV18 with TRBJ2-5, with 15 bases matching TRBD2. V was pared by 5 bases and J by 0 bases, with 7 bases of the junction left unmatched. CDR3 length: 18 residues. Germline values: CDR1 KGHSH, CDR2 LQKENI. The CDR3 bases are TGTGCCAGCTCATCTCGGACTAGCGGGGGGGCCAACCAAGAGACCCAGTACTTC. The encoded protein is CASSSRTSGGANQETQYF. The entire variable domain, with the rest obtained from reference TRBV18 and TRBJ2-5, is as follows: NAGVMQNPRHLVRRRGQEARLRCSPMKGHSHVYWYRQLPEEGLKFMVYLQKENIIDESGMPKERFSAEFPKEGPSILRIQQVVRGDSAAYFCASSSRTSGGANQETQYFGPGTRLLVL.

The V gene is TRBV10-2, the J gene TRBJ2-3; 8 bases align to TRBD1. This CDR3 contains 18 residues. The germline CDR1 and CDR2 sequences are WSHSY and SAAADI. The trim removed 6 bases at V and 4 bases at J, leaving 18 bases unmatched. CDR3 sequence: CASRRKSGTGKVADTQYF. In nucleotides, the CDR3 is TGCGCCAGCAGACGCAAATCCGGGACAGGAAAGGTGGCAGATACGCAGTATTTT.

The V call is TRBV27, the J call TRBJ1-4, with 7 nucleotides matching TRBD1. The trim removed 8 bases at V and 5 bases at J, leaving 14 bases unmatched. The germline V gene has CDR1 MNHEY and CDR2 SMNVEV (reference sequence). CDR3 length: 16 amino acids. The CDR3 DNA is TGTGCCAGCGCCAGGGGGGCGCCCCCAGGGAATGAAAAACTGTTTTTT. Translating gives CASARGAPPGNEKLFF.

The J gene is TRBJ2-1, the V gene TRBV10-1; TRBD2 matches 7 bases. V was clipped by 4 bases and J by 7 bases; unmatched bases: 4. The CDR3 sequence is 13 residues long. Per the germline V gene, CDR1 is WNHNN and CDR2 is SYGVQD (reference sequence). The CDR3 reads CASSGLAVNEQFF. In DNA, the CDR3 is TGCGCCAGCAGTGGGCTAGCGGTAAATGAGCAGTTCTTC.

The CDR3 loop is CAISEIGLDTQYF. The CDR3 DNA sequence: TGTGCCATCAGTGAGATCGGCTTAGATACGCAGTATTTT. The V call is TRBV10-3, the J call TRBJ2-3; the D is unclear. Germline V gene sequence: CDR1 ENHRY, CDR2 SYGVKD. Trimming removed 2 bases at V and 5 bases at J, with 8 bases between. The CDR3 has 13 amino acids.

This clone was detected only once. The chain is built from TRBV2 and TRBJ2-6, with D unclear. The CDR3 length is 14 residues. Germline V gene sequence: CDR1 SNHLY, CDR2 FYNNEI. The ends were cut back, 7 bases at V and 0 bases at J, with 7 bases in the middle. CDR3 sequence reads: CASMSLSGANVLTF. The CDR3 DNA reads TGTGCCAGCATGAGCCTCTCTGGGGCCAACGTCCTGACTTTC.